This T cell receptor beta chain was retrieved from a study of shared clonotypes between healthy human individuals. Whole-study results and caveats: A small donor pool kept down the genetic and exposure-history diversity that was represented. Sample collection involved blood only; tissue repertoires are likely different.

Clones were sequenced by immunoSEQ multiplex PCR, and TCRdb holds only the in-frame ones, with some missing. The repertoire consists of 75,000 to 100,000 clones, with approximately 51% occurring once and the leading ten covering about 15%. This clone was recorded once. No antigen is known for it. Each of the donors was a healthy adult who was HIV-negative and had not had a recent acute infection or vaccination. The donors, all of them Caucasian adults, lived in Nashville, Tennessee. Material: PBMCs. The origin of this receptor is a middle-aged woman in good health. Some clones in this sample may be carry-over from other donors' samples.

The DNA of the CDR3 is TGCAGCGCCGCGCAGGGGGTCGGCTATGGCTACACCTTC. Amino acids: CSAAQGVGYGYTF. This chain joins TRBV29-1 and TRBJ1-2; TRBD1 matches 7 bases. Germline V gene sequence: CDR1 SQVTM, CDR2 ANQGSEA. The CDR3 contains 13 residues. Losses at the gene ends were 7 bases for V and 4 bases for J; bases not matched to a gene: 9.